A selection of T cell receptor beta chains follows, all from one sample in a study of CD8+ T cells in alopecia areata. Profiling relied on immunoSEQ multiplex PCR, and the TCRdb table lists in-frame clones only, not all of them. The data hold approximately 280,000 clones, with about three fifths observed a single time. This sample comprised CD4+ T cells sorted from blood, obtained at week 24, from a patient treated with tofacitinib. These receptor sequences come from a human donor with alopecia areata. CDR3s include the opening cysteine and the closing phenylalanine or tryptophan. The D gene is left open where the match is weak. The size field is filled for only some rows; it gives once, few, many or a size class.

CDR3	DNA	J	D	size	V
CASRAKQGFNQPQHF	TGTGCCAGCAGAGCCAAACAGGGGTTCAATCAGCCCCAGCATTTT	TRBJ1-5	TRBD1	-	TRBV6-5
CSVTGRFTDTQYF	TGCAGCGTGACAGGGAGATTCACAGATACGCAGTATTTT	TRBJ2-3	TRBD1	-	TRBV29-1
CAGDGGYGYTF	TGTGCCGGCGACGGAGGCTATGGCTACACCTTC	TRBJ1-2	-	-	TRBV6-1
CASSRARARTDTQYF	TGTGCCAGCAGCCGAGCGAGAGCTCGCACAGATACGCAGTATTTT	TRBJ2-3	-	-	TRBV7-2
CASSLGLQGSQPQHF	TGTGCCAGCAGCTTAGGCTTGCAGGGCAGTCAGCCCCAGCATTTT	TRBJ1-5	-	once	TRBV7-9
CAWSAGGPLGNIQYF	TGTGCCTGGAGTGCAGGGGGCCCTTTGGGAAACATTCAGTACTTC	TRBJ2-4	TRBD1	-	TRBV30
CASSQGGQMNTEAFF	TGTGCCAGCAGCCAAGGGGGACAGATGAACACTGAAGCTTTCTTT	TRBJ1-1	TRBD1	-	TRBV4-2
CAWRLAGGTDTQYF	TGTGCCTGGAGACTAGCGGGGGGCACAGATACGCAGTATTTT	TRBJ2-3	TRBD2	few	TRBV30
CASNDRDRAFGSPLHF	TGTGCCAGCAACGACCGGGACAGGGCATTTGGTTCACCCCTCCACTTT	TRBJ1-6	TRBD1	-	TRBV6-6
CASEPVGNYGYTF	TGTGCCTCGGAACCAGTGGGCAACTATGGCTACACCTTC	TRBJ1-2	-	-	TRBV30
CASSVQDRKDIQYF	TGTGCCAGCAGCGTGCAGGATCGGAAGGACATTCAGTACTTC	TRBJ2-4	-	once	TRBV7-9
CAISESKAGRGYNEQFF	TGTGCCATCAGTGAGTCGAAGGCGGGCAGGGGATACAATGAGCAGTTCTTC	TRBJ2-1	-	-	TRBV10-3
CAWSDRYYGYTF	TGTGCCTGGAGTGACAGGTACTATGGCTACACCTTC	TRBJ1-2	-	few	TRBV30
CASSEVGGGELFF	TGTGCCAGCAGTGAAGTAGGAGGCGGGGAGCTGTTTTTT	TRBJ2-2	-	-	TRBV25-1
CASRDRDRGTYGYTF	TGTGCCAGCAGAGACCGGGACAGGGGAACCTATGGCTACACCTTC	TRBJ1-2	TRBD1	-	TRBV27
CASSIRGGLVPDTQYF	TGTGCCAGCAGTATTCGGGGGGGACTAGTCCCAGATACGCAGTATTTT	TRBJ2-3	TRBD2	-	TRBV11-2
CAWSREWDYEQYF	TGTGCCTGGAGCAGGGAATGGGACTACGAGCAGTACTTC	TRBJ2-7	-	-	TRBV30
CASSMDRADNSPLHF	TGTGCCAGCAGCATGGACAGGGCGGATAATTCACCCCTCCACTTT	TRBJ1-6	TRBD1	few	TRBV6-5
CSVRELDQPQHF	TGCAGCGTTCGGGAGTTAGATCAGCCCCAGCATTTT	TRBJ1-5	-	few	TRBV29-1
CASSQGARQETQYF	TGTGCCAGCAGCCAGGGGGCGAGACAAGAGACCCAGTACTTC	TRBJ2-5	TRBD1	-	TRBV2
CASSLGTVQDTQYF	TGCGCCAGCAGCTTAGGGACAGTCCAGGATACGCAGTATTTT	TRBJ2-3	TRBD1	-	TRBV5-1
CASSLGGMNTEAFF	TGTGCCAGCAGCCTAGGGGGCATGAACACTGAAGCTTTCTTT	TRBJ1-1	TRBD1	-	TRBV6-6
CASSVRTTDTQYF	TGTGCTAGCAGCGTGCGGACAACAGATACGCAGTATTTT	TRBJ2-3	-	-	TRBV7-7